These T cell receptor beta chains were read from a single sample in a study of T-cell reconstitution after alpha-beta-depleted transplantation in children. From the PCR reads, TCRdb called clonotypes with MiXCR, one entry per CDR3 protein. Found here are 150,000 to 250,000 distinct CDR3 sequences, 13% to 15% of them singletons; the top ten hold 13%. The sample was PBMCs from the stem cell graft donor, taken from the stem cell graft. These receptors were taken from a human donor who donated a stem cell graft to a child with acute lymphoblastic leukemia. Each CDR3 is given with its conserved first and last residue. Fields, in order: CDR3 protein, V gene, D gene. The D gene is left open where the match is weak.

CASSLELRQANYGYTF,TRBV5-4,NA
CASSDVTENYGYTF,TRBV7-9,NA
CASSLGMSYEQYF,TRBV11-2,NA
CASSYERPNGNTIYF,TRBV6-5,NA
CASRSRNEQFF,TRBV12-3/TRBV12-4,NA
CSVIAGEDSGNTIYF,TRBV29-1,NA
CASRLESYSNEQFF,TRBV5-1,NA
CASSPTGIPPTEAFF,TRBV27,NA
CASSLGQGYTF,TRBV7-9,NA
CSARDHMINTEAFF,TRBV20-1,NA
CAISVQAGDDEQFF,TRBV10-3,TRBD2
CASSPLAGGVYNEQFF,TRBV27,TRBD2
CASTSSTYEQYF,TRBV7-9,NA
CASSRQGGYYEAFF,TRBV11-3,TRBD1
CTVAGSGSAETQYF,TRBV29-1,TRBD2
CASSELSPTGELFF,TRBV25-1,NA
CSATPGSPISYEQYF,TRBV20-1,NA
CASSPDHSGLAGLWGAKNIQYF,TRBV5-1,TRBD2
CASSLAGIGNQPQHF,TRBV5-1,NA
CASRNRGSGNTIYF,TRBV7-8,TRBD1
CASSEAGGANTGELFF,TRBV25-1,TRBD2
CSVRLWTGEYEQYF,TRBV29-1,TRBD1
CASGNRGLETQYF,TRBV12-3/TRBV12-4,TRBD1
CASSSEEMTGSYEQYF,TRBV7-9,NA
CASSPTDSSYNEQFF,TRBV28,NA
CASSDDEAFF,TRBV7-9,NA
CSVPMWLGTDTQYF,TRBV29-1,NA
CASNNMDRGAGYTF,TRBV12-3/TRBV12-4,TRBD1
CASGRGGTAKNTEAFF,TRBV6-5,TRBD1
CASSKGQDDEQYF,TRBV3-1,NA
CSARTVDEQFF,TRBV20-1,NA
CASSTLRQGSGANVLTF,TRBV5-1,TRBD1
CSASRGLGEAFF,TRBV20-1,NA
CASSYSTGETGYGYTF,TRBV6-5,TRBD1
CASRPSGDYNEQFF,TRBV10-1,TRBD2
CASSPGGYEQYF,TRBV5-8,TRBD1
CASSQLALGGTDTQYF,TRBV6-1,TRBD2